This T cell receptor (beta chain) was captured by sequencing in a study of cytomegalovirus exposure and HLA in healthy donors. As for the study in general: Among the approximately 420 donors who were genotyped, about 80% fell in the genetic ancestry cluster that is associated with self-reported Caucasian donors. Notes on the study in general: A reported reduction in N-insertions relative to the 666-donor mean was seen in an Asian-associated ancestry cluster in a later analysis.

Healthy bone marrow donors made up the cohort. The donors, nominally healthy at sampling, likely had unrecorded immune exposures. PCR used 60 Vbeta primers and 13 Jbeta primers. Generated by immunoSEQ multiplex PCR, the TCRdb table keeps only in-frame clones and is missing some. The data show tens of thousands of clones, approximately 78% seen once. Concerning this clone itself: The antigen is not known. An end of the junction does not agree with germline; a read error may underlie this.

This CDR3 is built from 15 residues. The germline V gene has CDR1 SNHLY and CDR2 FYNNEI. Sequencing was done on a sample of PBMCs. The chain joins TRBV2 to TRBJ1-1; no reliable D call. The TCR sequence derives from a woman younger than 45 in good health and CMV-seronegative. CDR3 region: CASRESGDGNPEAFF. DNA of the CDR3: TGTGCCAGCAGGGAATCGGGCGACGGGAACCCTGAAGCTTTCTTT. The full variable domain, completed using reference TRBV2 and TRBJ1-1, is EPEVTQTPSHQVTQMGQEVILRCVPISNHLYFYWYRQILGQKVEFLVSFYNNEISEKSEIFDDQFSVERPDGSNFTLKIRSTKLEDSAMYFCASRESGDGNPEAFFGQGTRLTVV.